This T cell receptor beta chain was documented in a study of neurological immune-mediated disorders. Study outcomes and limitations: According to phylogenetic grouping, one related-CDR3 cluster, a possible signature, contained the repertoires of 18 of 34 multiple sclerosis patients.

The V and J ends lost 6 bases and 2 bases respectively, with 17 bases between them. Germline V gives CDR1 SQVTM, CDR2 ANQGSEA. The CDR3 contains 14 residues. The cDNA came from 5'RACE with 10-nucleotide random UMIs. One entry per CDR3 protein, called by TCRdb with MiXCR from the 5' RACE reads. The repertoire holds tens of thousands of distinct CDR3 sequences, with almost 6% as singletons. There are many counts of this clonotype. The target antigen is unknown. Sample time point: longitudinal time-point 2. J is TRBJ2-7 and V is TRBV29-1; possibly TRBD1 for D (6 bases). Specimen: PBMCs. The TCR sequence derives from a woman aged 55-70 years with multiple sclerosis. DNA of the CDR3: TGCAGCGTCGCTTTGCAGGGGCGTACCTACGAGCAGTACTTC. The encoded protein is CSVALQGRTYEQYF.